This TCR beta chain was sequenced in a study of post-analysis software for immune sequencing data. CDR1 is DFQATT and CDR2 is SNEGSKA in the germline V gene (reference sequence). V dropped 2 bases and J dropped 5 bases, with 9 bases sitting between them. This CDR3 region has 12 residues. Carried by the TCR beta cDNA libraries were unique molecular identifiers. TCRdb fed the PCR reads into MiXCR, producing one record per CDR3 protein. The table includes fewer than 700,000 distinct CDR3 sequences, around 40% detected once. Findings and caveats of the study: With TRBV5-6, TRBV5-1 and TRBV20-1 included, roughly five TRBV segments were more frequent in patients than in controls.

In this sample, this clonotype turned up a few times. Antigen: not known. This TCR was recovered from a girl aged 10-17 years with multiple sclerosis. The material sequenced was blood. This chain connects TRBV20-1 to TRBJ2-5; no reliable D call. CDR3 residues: CSARLHRETQYF. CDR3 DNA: TGCAGTGCTAGACTGCATCGGGAGACCCAGTACTTC.